This TCR beta chain derives from a study of cytomegalovirus exposure and HLA in healthy donors. This clone was seen a few times. The germline CDR1 and CDR2 sequences are MGHDK and SYGVNS. V was cut by 1 base and J by 9 bases, with 15 bases left in between. The CDR3 loop spans 14 amino acids. A multiplex PCR was run with 60 Vbeta primers and 13 Jbeta primers. This table comes from immunoSEQ multiplex PCR, and its TCRdb copy is limited to in-frame clones, with some not included. This repertoire shows tens of thousands of clones, 80% found once; its top ten account for 7.3%. Source material: PBMCs. This clonotype was obtained from a young man in good health and CMV-seronegative. The chain links TRBV25-1 to TRBJ1-2; D is unclear. The CDR3 sequence is CASSESLDAGSYTF. In DNA, the CDR3 is TGTGCCAGCAGTGAATCCCTCGACGCGGGGAGCTACACCTTC.